The clone carrying this TCR beta chain showed up just a few times. Its antigen is not identified. Each cDNA molecule carried a unique molecular identifier. TCRdb re-derived calls from the 5' RACE reads in MiXCR, one entry per CDR3 protein. The sample yields tens of thousands of distinct CDR3 sequences, roughly a tenth seen once. This sample is drawn from a study of early T cells in non-severe SARS-CoV-2 infection. In the study overall: Bulk RNA isolated from unsorted whole blood underwent sequencing; chains were not paired.

Study observations and caveats: Private and CD4 specificities were missed by VDJdb matching, skewed to anti-spike CD8.

The germline V and J ends were trimmed by 4 bases and 6 bases, with 16 bases remaining between them. The germline V gene encodes CDR1 SGDLS and CDR2 YYNGEE. This CDR3 is built from 14 residues. This TCR derives from an adult who was a healthcare worker with PCR-confirmed SARS-CoV-2 infection or an uninfected control (not recorded which). Sequenced input: whole blood. The chain recombines TRBV9 with TRBJ1-2, with a weak D call TRBD1 (5 bases). The CDR3 loop reads CASSPAPGNDGYTF. The CDR3 nucleotides read TGTGCCAGCAGCCCAGCCCCAGGGAACGATGGCTACACCTTC.